Following are 20 T cell receptor beta chains from one sample sequenced in a study of glioma-infiltrating T cells. Using RNA template, CDR3s of TCR alpha and beta were amplified with iRepertoire arm-PCR. TCRdb re-called the multiplex PCR reads with MiXCR, one entry per CDR3 protein. The table has roughly 120,000 distinct CDR3 sequences, less than 30% seen once. The sample comprised glioma tissue, nonneoplastic brain tissue, or PBMCs (not recorded which). These TCRs come from a human donor with low-grade glioma or glioblastoma, undergoing nonglioma brain surgery, or in good health (not recorded which).

This clonotype was counted at least ten times. This rearrangement joins TRBV20-1 to TRBJ2-7, with a possible D match to TRBD1 (6 bases). CDR3 length: 15 amino acids. CDR1 and CDR2 from the germline V gene are DFQATT and SNEGSKA (reference sequence). Trimming stripped 3 bases from V and 0 bases from J, with 15 bases between. The CDR3 DNA follows: TGCAGTGCTAGTCCTACTCAGGGGCTCTCCTACGAGCAGTACTTC. Its protein is CSASPTQGLSYEQYF.

This clonotype was found many times. The gene calls are TRBV7-9 and TRBJ1-2; tentatively, D is TRBD1 (6 bases). Germline lookup yields CDR1 SEHNR and CDR2 FQNEAQ (reference sequence). The CDR3 length is 13 residues. With 5 bases removed from V and 7 bases from J, the gap between germline ends came to 14 bases. Here the CDR3 reads CASSPGAGRGYTF. The CDR3 region has the DNA TGTGCCAGCAGCCCAGGGGCAGGACGTGGCTACACCTTC. The complete variable domain, with remaining parts taken from reference TRBV7-9 and TRBJ1-2, reads DTGVSQNPRHKITKRGQNVTFRCDPISEHNRLYWYRQTLGQGPEFLTYFQNEAQLEKSRLLSDRFSAERPKGSFSTLEIQRTEQGDSAMYLCASSPGAGRGYTFGSGTRLTVV.

Concerning this clonotype itself: A junction boundary mismatches the germline segment, possibly from a read error. The CDR3 loop is CANSLGSFSGNTIYF. The CDR3 DNA reads TGTGCCAACAGCTTAGGGTCCTTCTCTGGAAACACCATATATTTT. This rearrangement joins TRBV7-2 to TRBJ1-3, with no clear D. The CDR3 has 15 amino acids. Germline CDR1 reads SGHTA; CDR2 reads FQGNSA.

Points on this clonotype: One end of the junction varies from germline; a read error may be responsible. V usage is TRBV6-1 and J usage is TRBJ1-3; a possible D gene is TRBD1 (6 bases). The CDR3 loop spans 14 amino acids. Per germline, CDR1 MNHNS and CDR2 SASEGT. The CDR3 here is CTSNDRKRGNTIYF. The CDR3 DNA sequence: TGTACCAGCAACGACAGGAAAAGGGGAAACACCATATATTTT.

This rearrangement joins TRBV2 to TRBJ2-2; a weak D match, TRBD1 (5 bases). V lost 8 bases and J 0 bases, leaving 22 bases between the germline ends. The CDR3 spans 18 residues. Germline-derived CDR1 and CDR2 are SNHLY and FYNNEI. This CDR3 is CASRPDTGTYSNTGELFF. In DNA, the CDR3 is TGTGCCAGCCGGCCGGACACGGGCACCTACTCGAACACCGGGGAGCTGTTTTTT.

The table lists this clonotype with a few counts. V usage is TRBV29-1 and J usage is TRBJ1-2; 8 nucleotides match TRBD1. Trimming took 4 bases from V and 10 from J; bases not matched to a gene: 14. CDR3 length: 14 amino acids. The germline CDR1 and CDR2 sequences are SQVTM and ANQGSEA. This CDR3 is CSVGDRPSAMDYTF. In nucleotides, the CDR3 is TGCAGCGTTGGGGACAGGCCCTCGGCTATGGACTACACCTTC.

With respect to this clonotype: Germline and junction disagree at one end, which may indicate a read error. J is TRBJ2-7 and V is TRBV28; no definite D call. Germline values: CDR1 MDHEN, CDR2 SYDVKM. The CDR3 runs to 15 residues. CDR3 nucleotide sequence: TGTGCCAGCAGCCCTGCCTGGACGGAGATCTACGAGCAGCACTTC. This sequence encodes CASSPAWTEIYEQHF.

This clonotype came up many times. The chain recombines TRBV14 with TRBJ1-6, with D unresolved. Trimming took off 6 bases at V and 7 bases at J, with 10 bases between the two ends. Per the germline V gene, CDR1 is SGHDN and CDR2 is FVKESK. CDR3 length: 13 residues. CDR3 nucleotide sequence: TGTGCCAGCAGACCCGGCCGAAATTCACCCCTCCACTTT. This codes for CASRPGRNSPLHF.

In this sample, this clonotype turned up many times. V usage is TRBV7-2 and J usage is TRBJ1-3; no reliable D call. The germline CDR1 and CDR2 sequences are SGHTA and FQGNSA. The V end was cut by 2 bases, the J end by 1 base, with 24 bases between. The CDR3 spans 20 residues. CDR3 sequence reads: CASSLLTRSIYSASGNTIYF. The CDR3 DNA reads as TGTGCCAGCAGCTTATTGACACGGAGTATTTATAGTGCTTCTGGAAACACCATATATTTT.

Note on this clonotype: A much larger clone is a single base away; this may be a read error. The rearrangement joins TRBV4-2 to TRBJ2-1; maybe TRBD2 (5 bases). CDR3 length: 15 residues. The germline V gene encodes CDR1 LGHNA and CDR2 YNFKEQ. CDR3 amino acids: CASSQVEGGSNERFF. As DNA, the CDR3 is TGTGCCAGCAGCCAAGTCGAGGGTGGAAGCAATGAGCGGTTCTTC.

The chain links TRBV30 to TRBJ1-1; 7 positions match TRBD1. The CDR3 loop spans 13 amino acids. The junction had 6 bases not matched to a gene; V was cut back by 3 bases and J by 5 bases. CDR1 is GTSNPN, CDR2 SVGIG, per germline (reference sequence). In DNA, the CDR3 is TGTGCCTGGAGACAGGGGTCTAGAACTGAAGCTTTCTTT. Amino acid sequence: CAWRQGSRTEAFF.

J is TRBJ2-6 and V is TRBV29-1; D is unresolved. Germline V CDR1 and CDR2: SQVTM, ANQGSEA. Trimming shortened V by 7 bases and J by 0 bases, and 7 bases separated the two germline ends. The CDR3 spans 13 residues. CDR3 loop: CSASGSGANVLTF. Written as DNA, the CDR3 is TGCAGCGCCTCCGGCTCTGGGGCCAACGTCCTGACTTTC.

The genes are TRBV7-2 and TRBJ1-6, with D unclear. Trimming shortened V by 11 bases and J by 7 bases, and 21 bases separated the two germline ends. This CDR3 is 15 amino acids long. Germline CDR1 SGHTA, CDR2 FQGNSA. CDR3 bases: TGTGCCGGCATCTTAGCCTGGGGTGGGAATTCACCCCTCCACTTT. Translated: CAGILAWGGNSPLHF.

This clonotype was recorded many times. The chain recombines TRBV28 with TRBJ1-5, with 7 bases identical to TRBD1. The V gene end was trimmed by 1 base and the J gene end by 1 base; junction bases not matched to a gene: 10. Germline-derived CDR1 and CDR2 are MDHEN and SYDVKM. The CDR3 is 18 residues long. CDR3 sequence (DNA): TGTGCCAGCAGTTTATACTTCGACACGACAGGGAGCAATCAGCCCCAGCATTTT. Translating it yields CASSLYFDTTGSNQPQHF.

A few counts support this clonotype. V and J are TRBV18 and TRBJ2-5; D is possibly TRBD1 (6 bases). Germline CDR1 is KGHSH and CDR2 is LQKENI. This CDR3 comprises 14 residues. V lost 2 bases and J lost 5, with 12 bases in between. Here the CDR3 reads CASSPTGTTETQYF. DNA of the CDR3: TGTGCCAGCTCACCAACAGGGACGACGGAGACCCAGTACTTC.

A note on this clonotype: A much larger clone differs by one base, so this may be a read error. This chain uses TRBV30 with TRBJ1-5; D is unclear. V was trimmed by 4 bases and J by 4 bases, leaving 11 bases between them. This CDR3 has 13 amino acids. Germline-derived CDR1 and CDR2 are GTSNPN and SVGIG (reference sequence). The CDR3 here is CAWTVDSNQPQHF. The CDR3 DNA reads TGTGCCTGGACAGTGGATAGTAATCAGCCCCAGCATTTT.

This clonotype was seen many times. This chain joins TRBV20-1 and TRBJ2-7; D call uncertain. The CDR3 loop spans 15 amino acids. Germline CDR1 DFQATT, CDR2 SNEGSKA (reference sequence). The V and J ends lost 0 bases and 6 bases respectively, with 18 bases between them. CDR3 nucleotide sequence: TGCAGTGCTAGAGATCTATTAGAAGGCCTGGGCGAGCAGTACTTC. The encoded protein is CSARDLLEGLGEQYF.

In its sample, this clonotype was seen many times. The rearrangement links TRBV19 to TRBJ1-5; 8 positions match TRBD1. The CDR3 has 17 amino acids. Unmatched junction bases numbered 11, after V lost 4 bases and J lost 3 bases. The germline V gene encodes CDR1 LNHDA and CDR2 SQIVND (reference sequence). The CDR3 sequence is CASSNGQGGYSNQPQHF. The CDR3 DNA is TGTGCCAGTAGTAACGGACAGGGCGGATACTCCAATCAGCCCCAGCATTTT.

This clonotype appeared many times. The V gene is TRBV27, the J gene TRBJ1-5; TRBD1 matches at 10 bases. V lost 3 bases, J lost 4 bases, and 6 bases stayed unmatched. The CDR3 loop spans 16 amino acids. The V gene's germline CDR1 is MNHEY and CDR2 SMNVEV (reference sequence). As DNA, the CDR3 is TGTGCCAGCAGTTTTGGTCCGGACAGGGGGAATCAGCCCCAGCATTTT. Translating it yields CASSFGPDRGNQPQHF.

This clonotype has just a few counts. This chain links TRBV5-1 with TRBJ2-2; D possibly matches TRBD1 or TRBD2 (5 bases each). The V end was cut by 5 bases, the J end by 0 bases, with 14 bases between. The V gene's germline CDR1 is SGHRS and CDR2 YFSETQ. The CDR3 extends over 16 amino acids. CDR3 region: CASRKVGTSNTGELFF. CDR3 in DNA: TGCGCCAGCAGAAAAGTCGGGACGTCGAACACCGGGGAGCTGTTTTTT. The variable domain in full, completed from reference TRBV5-1 and TRBJ2-2, reads KAGVTQTPRYLIKTRGQQVTLSCSPISGHRSVSWYQQTPGQGLQFLFEYFSETQRNKGNFPGRFSGRQFSNSRSEMNVSTLELGDSALYLCASRKVGTSNTGELFFGEGSRLTVL.